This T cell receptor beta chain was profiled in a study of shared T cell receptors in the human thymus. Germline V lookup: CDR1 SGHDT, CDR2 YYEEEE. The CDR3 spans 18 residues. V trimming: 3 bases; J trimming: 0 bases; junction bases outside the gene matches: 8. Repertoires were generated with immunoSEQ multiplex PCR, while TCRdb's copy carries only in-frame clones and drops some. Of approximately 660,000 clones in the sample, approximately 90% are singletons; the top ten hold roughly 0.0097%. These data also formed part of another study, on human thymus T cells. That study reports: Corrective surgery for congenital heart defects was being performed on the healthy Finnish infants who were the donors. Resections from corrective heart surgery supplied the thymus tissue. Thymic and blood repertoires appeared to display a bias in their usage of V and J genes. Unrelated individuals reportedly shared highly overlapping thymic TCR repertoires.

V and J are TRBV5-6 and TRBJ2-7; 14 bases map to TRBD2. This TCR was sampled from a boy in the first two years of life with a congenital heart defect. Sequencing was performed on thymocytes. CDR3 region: CASSSGLAGAAPSYEQYF. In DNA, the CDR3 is TGTGCCAGCAGCTCGGGACTAGCGGGAGCGGCCCCCTCCTACGAGCAGTACTTC.